This is a list of T cell receptor beta chains from one sample in a study of HIV-infected patients and healthy controls. TCRdb redid the calling of the 5' RACE reads with MiXCR, one entry per CDR3 protein. This sample has 18,000 or so distinct CDR3 sequences, with about a sixth found just once. Sample: CD8+ T cells from blood. The receptors stem from a human donor in good health. Each CDR3 is given with its conserved first and last residue. The order of the fields is V gene, D gene, clone size, J gene, CDR3 protein, CDR3 DNA. The D gene is left open where the match is weak. For some rows the clone size is stated as once, few or many, or as a class when expanded; others skip it.

>TRBV29-1|-|-|TRBJ2-1
CSVEALDSYNEQFF
TGCAGCGTTGAGGCCCTGGACTCCTACAATGAGCAGTTCTTC
>TRBV20-1|TRBD1|many|TRBJ1-5
CSARGTGQGLFNQPQHF
TGCAGTGCTAGAGGGACGGGACAGGGGCTTTTCAATCAGCCCCAGCATTTT
>TRBV3-1|-|-|TRBJ2-3
CASSQDIPPLYQQAHTDTQYF
TGTGCCAGCAGCCAAGATATCCCCCCACTATATCAGCAAGCACACACAGATACGCAGTATTTT
>TRBV9|-|-|TRBJ2-3
CASSVGTGTSTDTQYF
TGTGCCAGCAGCGTAGGAACCGGGACTAGCACAGATACGCAGTATTTT
>TRBV6-2/TRBV6-3|TRBD1|many|TRBJ2-2
CASSRTGDVGELFF
TGTGCCAGCAGCCGGACAGGGGACGTCGGGGAGCTGTTTTTT
>TRBV18|TRBD2|-|TRBJ2-3
CASSPNLAGDTDTQYF
TGTGCCAGCTCACCAAACCTAGCGGGGGACACAGATACGCAGTATTTT
>TRBV5-1|TRBD1|-|TRBJ1-1
CASSLRTGGNAEAFF
TGCGCCAGCAGCTTGCGTACAGGGGGGAATGCTGAAGCTTTCTTT
>TRBV16|TRBD1|many|TRBJ1-5
CASSQFSGQTGQPQHF
TGTGCCAGCAGCCAATTCTCGGGACAGACGGGGCAGCCCCAGCATTTT
>TRBV4-3|-|many|TRBJ2-4
CASSQGFTTLYLAKNIQYF
TGCGCCAGCAGCCAAGGGTTCACCACCCTGTACCTAGCCAAAAACATTCAGTACTTC
>TRBV28|-|many|TRBJ2-5
CASSFRRDQETQYF
TGTGCCAGCAGTTTTAGAAGGGATCAAGAGACCCAGTACTTC
>TRBV15|-|-|TRBJ2-3
CATSRGRGSGTDTQYF
TGTGCCACCAGCAGAGGAAGGGGCTCCGGCACAGATACGCAGTATTTT
>TRBV20-1|TRBD2|many|TRBJ2-7
CSARDLASGEREQYF
TGCAGTGCTAGAGATCTAGCTAGCGGGGAGCGCGAGCAGTACTTC
>TRBV11-1|TRBD1|many|TRBJ1-2
CASMDRGAYGYTF
TGTGCCAGCATGGACAGGGGAGCATATGGCTACACCTTC
>TRBV29-1|-|many|TRBJ2-2
CSVGTPPGELFF
TGCAGCGTTGGAACCCCTCCCGGGGAGCTGTTTTTT
>TRBV11-2|-|few|TRBJ2-1
CASSSLPGFNYNEQFF
TGTGCCAGCAGCTCGTTACCTGGGTTCAACTACAATGAGCAGTTCTTC
>TRBV2|-|many|TRBJ2-3
CASSGGEKDTQYF
TGTGCCAGCAGTGGGGGGGAGAAGGATACGCAGTATTTT
>TRBV7-9|-|few|TRBJ2-1
CASSSRRIGPGNEQFF
TGTGCCAGCAGCTCGCGAAGGATTGGGCCGGGTAATGAGCAGTTCTTC
>TRBV28|-|many|TRBJ2-3
CASSEGLRTDTQYF
TGTGCCAGCTCCGAGGGACTGCGCACAGATACGCAGTATTTT
>TRBV27|-|-|TRBJ2-7
CASSFSGPYEQYF
TGTGCCAGCAGTTTTTCAGGACCTTACGAGCAGTACTTC
>TRBV19|-|-|TRBJ2-1
CASSMLELPYNEQFF
TGTGCCAGTTCCATGTTAGAGCTCCCATACAATGAGCAGTTCTTC